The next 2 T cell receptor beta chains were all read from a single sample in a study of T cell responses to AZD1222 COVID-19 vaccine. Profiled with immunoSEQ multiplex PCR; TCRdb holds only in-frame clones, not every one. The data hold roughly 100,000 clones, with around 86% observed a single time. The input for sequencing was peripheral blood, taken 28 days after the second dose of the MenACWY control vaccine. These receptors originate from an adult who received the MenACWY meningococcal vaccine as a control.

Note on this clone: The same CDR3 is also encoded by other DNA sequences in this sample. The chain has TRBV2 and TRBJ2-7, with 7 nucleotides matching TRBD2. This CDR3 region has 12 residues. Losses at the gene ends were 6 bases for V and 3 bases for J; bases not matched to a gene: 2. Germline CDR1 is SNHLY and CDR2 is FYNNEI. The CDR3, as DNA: TGTGCCAGCAGGGGGGAGGGCTACGAGCAGTACTTC. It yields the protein CASRGEGYEQYF.

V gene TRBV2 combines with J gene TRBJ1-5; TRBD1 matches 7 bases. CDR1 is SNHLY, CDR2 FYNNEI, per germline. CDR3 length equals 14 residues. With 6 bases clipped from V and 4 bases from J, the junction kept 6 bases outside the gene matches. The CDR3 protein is CASSAGTVNQPQHF. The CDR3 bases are TGTGCCAGCAGCGCCGGGACAGTAAATCAGCCCCAGCATTTT.